Here is one TCR beta chain with its context. Its antigen target is currently unknown. Base quality data are lacking; no much larger clone is found one base away. In the prospective study, participants were roughly 18 to 90 years old, resided in about two dozen geographic areas of the United States, and were enrolled through a virtual design. To assign participants to cohorts, the prospective study relied on clinical history that participants themselves reported in a screening survey and a study questionnaire. For ImmuneRACE Cohort 3, a participant was defined as recovered based on two consecutive negative NP/OP PCR tests, clearance by a healthcare professional, or resolution of symptoms. Mobile phlebotomists in the prospective study collected whole blood, serum and a nasopharyngeal or oropharyngeal swab from every participant. Participants in the prospective study had the option to provide additional blood draws and questionnaires over an approximately 2-month period. Blood samples from the prospective study were shipped frozen or at room temperature prior to DNA extraction.

The immunoSEQ Assay, a bias-controlled multiplex PCR, was used to amplify TCRbeta CDR3 regions from genomic DNA. In the original analysis: Within the assay, amplification of reference gene primers was used to estimate how many nucleated cells each sample contained. To quantify the absolute abundance of each unique TCRbeta CDR3 rearrangement, sequence reads were collapsed and filtered. Productive Simpson clonality was computed per sample as the square root of Simpson's diversity index over productive rearrangements. Imported from immuneACCESS, the table was reduced by TCRdb to in-frame sequences with V and J called. These copies leave out some clones; in studies compared against another copy, an unresolved V gene accounts for under half, and the cause of the remainder is not known. V and J calls and clone size come straight from that table; D and trimming were deduced from the DNA. The table for this sample lists under 200,000 clones; roughly 87% of them were counted only once. The top ten hold over 7% of the sample.

The data were taken from a study of blood T cell repertoires in COVID-19 (dated by TCRdb to 2020 to 2022). For the wider study: The collaborator samples originated in the United States, Italy and Spain and spanned the acute and convalescent phases of COVID-19. Where available, HLA class I and class II types were obtained from metadata supplied by the sample provider rather than from assay-based typing. The material from the prospective study consisted of cDNA or gDNA derived from T cells, B-cell-depleted T cells, or PBMCs. The repertoires were released in a freely available public database meant as a resource for research on the immune response to SARS-CoV-2. Samples were obtained from the ongoing ImmuneRACE study (first 160 participants) and from over 1,000 subjects provided by 6 global collaborators. Sample metadata almost always included a de-identified subject ID, COVID-19 status, age in years and sex. Subjects who had been exposed to COVID-19, were actively infected with it, or had recovered from it provided the deeply sampled blood TCRbeta repertoires that made up the dataset.

The CDR3 runs 15 amino acids, cysteine and phenylalanine included. The DNA shown is the 45-base CDR3, in frame from base 1. The germline V end is reduced by 3 bases and the J end by 1 base; junction bases left unmatched: 2. The CDR1 and CDR2 encoded by the germline V gene are KGHSH and LQKENI. The paper's findings and limits, for the study overall: How much clinical and demographic metadata was included differed by source and by participant, and the metadata was provided uncurated.

This receptor chain uses TRBV18 and TRBJ2-3; 9 junctional bases match TRBD2. Sample: PBMCs or T cells enriched from blood (not recorded which). This receptor was taken from a woman aged 45-65 years who had recovered from COVID-19. The nucleotide sequence reads as follows: TGTGCCAGCTCACCTGGACTAGCGCGCACAGATACGCAGTATTTT. Its protein product is CASSPGLARTDTQYF.